The 28 T cell receptor beta chains listed next were all sequenced from one sample in a study of T cell clonality in common variable immunodeficiency. Here immunoSEQ multiplex PCR was the method, and the copy in TCRdb shows in-frame clones only, minus some. The sample yields 45,000 to 55,000 clones, without any singletons. Material for sequencing was peripheral blood mononuclear cells. Source of these receptors: a person aged 18-70 years in good health.

This clone was seen ten or more times. The read ends 3 residues shy of where the CDR3 ends; the end is completed using the germline J gene. This rearrangement joins TRBV20-1 to TRBJ2-7, with 10 bases fitting TRBD2. This CDR3 is 15 amino acids long. The V and J ends lost 1 base and 0 bases, in that order; junction bases with no gene match: 3. Germline V CDR1 and CDR2: DFQATT, SNEGSKA (reference sequence). The CDR3 DNA, read in part, is TGCAGTGCTAGAGGACTAGCGGGCAACTCCTACGAG. This sequence encodes CSARGLAGNSYE. The full CDR3 reads CSARGLAGNSYEQYF.

The sample holds many counts of this clone. The CDR3 end lies 3 residues beyond the end of the read and is filled in from the germline J gene. The genes are TRBV7-8 and TRBJ2-2; 7 bases agree with TRBD1. The CDR3 runs 14 residues. CDR1 and CDR2 from the germline V gene are SGHVS and FQNEAQ. The DNA read from the CDR3 is TGTGCCAGCAGCTTAGAGGGTACAGGGGTAGAG. This codes for CASSLEGTGVE. The whole CDR3 protein reads CASSLEGTGVELFF.

This clone was seen ten or more times. Read data end 3 residues before the CDR3 end; the end is taken from the germline J gene. V and J are TRBV20-1 and TRBJ2-7; 9 positions agree with TRBD2. J lost 2 bases, V lost 5 bases, and 7 bases had no gene match. The CDR3 has 14 amino acids. The germline gives CDR1 DFQATT, CDR2 SNEGSKA (reference sequence). The CDR3 DNA, read in part, is TGCAGTGCTTCCCGGTCTAGCGGGACCTACGAG. This encodes CSASRSSGTYE. The full-length CDR3 reads as CSASRSSGTYEQYF.

This clone was seen at least ten times. The observed sequence ends 3 residues before the CDR3 terminus, with the missing tail filled in from the germline J gene. The rearrangement links TRBV5-5 to TRBJ2-7; 8 nucleotides agree with TRBD2. V lost 4 bases to trimming and J lost 3 bases; unmatched junction nucleotides: 9. The CDR3 sequence is 15 residues long. The germline gives CDR1 SGHKS, CDR2 YYEKEE (reference sequence). CDR3 sequence reads: CASSTGLGAFYEQYF. Partial CDR3 DNA: TGTGCCAGCAGCACGGGACTAGGAGCTTTCTACGAG.

This clone was observed at least ten times. From the germline J gene comes the end of the CDR3, since the read stops 3 residues before it. The chain carries TRBV20-1 and TRBJ2-1; 12 nucleotides line up with TRBD1. Germline V gene data show CDR1 as DFQATT and CDR2 as SNEGSKA (reference sequence). V trimming: 4 bases; J trimming: 7 bases; junction bases outside the gene matches: 8. The CDR3 consists of 15 residues. The DNA read from the CDR3 is TGCAGTGCTACTCGGGGACAGGGGGCTTGGAATGAG. Its protein product is CSATRGQGAWNE. The whole CDR3 sequence is CSATRGQGAWNEQFF.

At least ten counts were recorded for this clone. Sequencing ends 3 residues short of the CDR3 end; the germline J gene provides the rest. This chain links TRBV7-9 with TRBJ2-2, with unresolved D. Between the trimmed V and J ends, which lost 5 bases and 6 bases, there was a span of 7 bases. Germline lookup yields CDR1 SEHNR and CDR2 FQNEAQ (reference sequence). This CDR3 has 12 amino acids. The CDR3 here is CASSPLAGELFF. The CDR3 bases that were read are TGTGCCAGCAGCCCACTGGCCGGGGAG.

This clone has ten or more counts. From the germline J gene comes the end of the CDR3, since the read stops 3 residues before it. The chain carries TRBV3-1 (or the pseudogene TRBV3-2) and TRBJ2-1; the D gene is possibly TRBD2 (5 bases). The CDR3 is made up of 14 amino acids. CDR1 is LGHDT and CDR2 is YNNKEL in the germline V gene (reference sequence). Trimming took off 3 bases at V and 3 bases at J, with 9 bases between the two ends. The CDR3 protein is CASSQTAGYNEQFF. The sequenced part of the CDR3 DNA is TGTGCCAGCAGCCAGACTGCGGGCTACAATGAG.

This clone has ten or more counts. The CDR3 end is not reached by the read, which stops 3 residues before it; the germline J gene fills it in. This chain links TRBV7-2 with TRBJ2-5, with TRBD2 matching over 8 bases. The length of the CDR3 is 15 residues. Germline CDR1 is SGHTA and CDR2 is FQGNSA. Trimming took 3 bases from V and 5 from J; bases not matched to a gene: 8. The DNA read from the CDR3 is TGTGCCAGCAGCTTTCAAGCGGGAGCGGCGGAGACC. It is translated as CASSFQAGAAET. The CDR3 in its entirety is CASSFQAGAAETQYF.

In this sample, this clone turned up many times. The CDR3 is cut off 3 residues early in the read; its end comes from the germline J gene. The chain is built from TRBV5-1 and TRBJ1-2, with 7 positions matching TRBD1. The length of the CDR3 is 16 residues. CDR1 SGHRS and CDR2 YFSETQ come from the germline V gene. Unmatched junction bases numbered 6, after V lost 0 bases and J lost 1 base. This chain's CDR3 is CASSLAAGGDNYGYTF. The sequenced CDR3 bases are TGCGCCAGCAGCTTGGCAGCAGGGGGTGATAACTATGGC. Complete variable domain (other parts from reference TRBV5-1 and TRBJ1-2): KAGVTQTPRYLIKTRGQQVTLSCSPISGHRSVSWYQQTPGQGLQFLFEYFSETQRNKGNFPGRFSGRQFSNSRSEMNVSTLELGDSALYLCASSLAAGGDNYGYTFGSGTRLTVV.

This clone was counted at least ten times. The read comes to an end 3 residues before the CDR3 does, leaving the germline J gene to fill in the end. This chain connects TRBV7-2 to TRBJ2-1, with 14 bases identical to TRBD2. Losses at the gene ends were 5 bases for V and 8 bases for J; bases not matched to a gene: 5. The CDR3 has 15 amino acids. Germline values: CDR1 SGHTA, CDR2 FQGNSA. CDR3 amino acids: CASSRGLAGVDEQFF. The covered CDR3 bases are TGTGCCAGCAGCAGGGGACTAGCGGGAGTTGATGAG.

This clone was detected ten times or more. The read gets to within 3 residues of the CDR3 end, and the germline J gene fills in the rest. The chain is built from TRBV28 and TRBJ2-2; D is ambiguous. Germline CDR1 MDHEN, CDR2 SYDVKM. The CDR3 is made up of 14 amino acids. With 4 bases removed from V and 2 bases from J, the gap between germline ends came to 8 bases. The sequenced part of the CDR3 DNA is TGTGCCAGCAGTTCCCCCCGTAACACCGGGGAG. Its protein is CASSSPRNTGE. The whole CDR3 protein reads CASSSPRNTGELFF.

This clone was observed many times. The read terminates 3 residues ahead of where the CDR3 ends, so the germline J gene completes it. This chain uses TRBV7-9 with TRBJ2-3; D might be TRBD1 (6 bases). CDR3 length equals 14 residues. Germline V gives CDR1 SEHNR, CDR2 FQNEAQ (reference sequence). V was cut by 5 bases and J by 0 bases, with 9 bases left in between. The CDR3 loop is CASSDTGSTDTQYF. Partial CDR3 DNA: TGTGCCAGCAGCGATACAGGGAGCACAGATACG. Looking up the rest from reference TRBV7-9 and TRBJ2-3 gives the full variable domain: DTGVSQNPRHKITKRGQNVTFRCDPISEHNRLYWYRQTLGQGPEFLTYFQNEAQLEKSRLLSDRFSAERPKGSFSTLEIQRTEQGDSAMYLCASSDTGSTDTQYFGPGTRLTVL.

This clone was picked up a small number of times. The missing CDR3 end, 3 residues past where the read stops, is filled in from the germline J gene. The chain employs TRBV6-2 or TRBV6-3 and TRBJ2-1, with TRBD2 matching over 14 bases. Germline loops: CDR1 MNHEY, CDR2 SVGEGT. With V trimmed by 2 bases and J by 5 bases, 2 bases remained unmatched. The CDR3 contains 16 residues. Partial CDR3 DNA: TGTGCCAGCAGTTACAAGGGACTAGCGGGAGACAATGAG. Residues: CASSYKGLAGDNE. The CDR3 as a whole reads CASSYKGLAGDNEQFF.

In this sample, this clone turned up many times. The CDR3 goes on 3 residues after the read ends, and that part is filled in from the germline J gene. The V and J genes are TRBV29-1 and TRBJ1-1; no definite D call. Trimming left V 7 bases short and J 1 base short, with 16 bases between. Germline V gives CDR1 SQVTM, CDR2 ANQGSEA. The CDR3 totals 14 residues. The CDR3: CSADTPSGNTEAFF. CDR3 DNA (partial): TGCAGCGCTGACACCCCCAGCGGGAACACTGAA.

This clone was counted many times. Sequencing ends 3 residues short of the CDR3 end; the germline J gene provides the rest. The V gene is TRBV6-2 or TRBV6-3, the J gene TRBJ1-1; D gene uncertain. With 3 bases removed from V and 2 bases from J, the gap between germline ends came to 13 bases. Germline values: CDR1 MNHEY, CDR2 SVGEGT. The CDR3 runs 15 residues. The chain's CDR3 is CASSYQVRVNTEAFF. The sequenced part of the CDR3 DNA is TGTGCCAGCAGTTATCAGGTTAGAGTTAACACTGAA.

This clone was observed many times. Other DNA sequences from this sample encode an identical CDR3 as well. CDR3 in amino acids: CASSRTGSSYEQYF. CDR3 DNA (partial): TGTGCCAGTAGTAGGACGGGGAGCTCCTACGAG. J is TRBJ2-7 and V is TRBV19; D may be TRBD2 (5 bases). The CDR3 is cut off 3 residues early in the read; its end comes from the germline J gene. V was cut by 4 bases and J by 0 bases, with 10 bases left in between. Germline V gene sequence: CDR1 LNHDA, CDR2 SQIVND (reference sequence). The CDR3 spans 14 residues. The full variable domain, its missing parts supplied by reference TRBV19 and TRBJ2-7, is DGGITQSPKYLFRKEGQNVTLSCEQNLNHDAMYWYRQDPGQGLRLIYYSQIVNDFQKGDIAEGYSVSREKKESFPLTVTSAQKNPTAFYLCASSRTGSSYEQYFGPGTRLTVT.

This clone has a count of ten or more. The CDR3 extends 3 residues past the end of the read, so its final part is completed from the germline J gene. This chain connects TRBV20-1 to TRBJ2-7, with a tentative D call TRBD2 (7 bases). CDR3 length equals 14 residues. Trimming stripped 3 bases from V and 5 bases from J, with 17 bases between. Germline V gene data show CDR1 as DFQATT and CDR2 as SNEGSKA (reference sequence). CDR3 in amino acids: CSASRGGGLNEQYF. The covered CDR3 bases are TGCAGTGCTAGTCGTGGCGGGGGCCTGAACGAG.

This clone has at least ten counts. The sequence runs out 3 residues before the end of the CDR3; the remainder is reconstructed from the germline J gene. The genes are TRBV6-1 and TRBJ1-6; D is ambiguous. Trimming took off 2 bases at V and 5 bases at J, with 16 bases between the two ends. There are 17 residues in the CDR3. CDR1 and CDR2 (germline): MNHNS, SASEGT. CDR3 DNA, as far as it was read: TGTGCCAGCAGTGAATATACAGTTCGGAGGAATAATTCACCC. Translating gives CASSEYTVRRNNSP. The full CDR3 protein reads CASSEYTVRRNNSPLHF.

Many counts were recorded for this clone. Read coverage stops 3 residues before the CDR3 terminus; the germline J gene supplies the remainder. The J gene is TRBJ1-1, the V gene TRBV18; D might be TRBD1 (5 bases). The germline CDR1 and CDR2 sequences are KGHSH and LQKENI. V was shortened by 2 bases and J by 5 bases, with 12 bases between the two germline ends. The CDR3 has 14 residues. Incomplete CDR3 DNA: TGTGCCAGCTCACCAAAACAGGAGCGAACTGAA. Translation: CASSPKQERTE. The whole CDR3 reads CASSPKQERTEAFF.

This clone was counted at least ten times. The observed sequence ends 3 residues before the CDR3 terminus, with the missing tail filled in from the germline J gene. The chain combines TRBV18 with TRBJ1-5; D may be TRBD1 (6 bases). Germline CDR1 is KGHSH and CDR2 is LQKENI. V gave up 0 bases and J gave up 1 base, with 10 bases separating them. The CDR3 spans 16 residues. The CDR3 bases that were read are TGTGCCAGCTCACCACCTGGCAGGGGAAGCAATCAGCCC. Translation: CASSPPGRGSNQP. The full CDR3 reads CASSPPGRGSNQPQHF. The whole variable domain, filled in from reference TRBV18 and TRBJ1-5, reads NAGVMQNPRHLVRRRGQEARLRCSPMKGHSHVYWYRQLPEEGLKFMVYLQKENIIDESGMPKERFSAEFPKEGPSILRIQQVVRGDSAAYFCASSPPGRGSNQPQHFGDGTRLSIL.

This clone was seen ten or more times. The CDR3 end lies 3 residues beyond the end of the read and is filled in from the germline J gene. Other DNA sequences in this sample translate to the same CDR3. The gene calls are TRBV5-1 and TRBJ2-2; 7 bases match TRBD1. Germline CDR1 and CDR2: SGHRS and YFSETQ. The CDR3 extends over 14 amino acids. V gave up 4 bases and J gave up 2 bases; unmatched junction bases: 2. CDR3 amino acids: CASSRQGNTGELFF. Partial CDR3 DNA: TGCGCCAGCAGCCGACAGGGAAACACCGGGGAG.

This clone was seen at least ten times. The CDR3 end lies 3 residues beyond the end of the read and is filled in from the germline J gene. The V call is TRBV7-2, the J call TRBJ2-7, with TRBD2 as a possible D gene (6 bases). The CDR3 contains 13 residues. Trimming pared 5 bases from V and 6 bases from J, leaving 14 bases between. In germline, CDR1 is SGHTA, CDR2 FQGNSA. The CDR3: CASSRDSSVEQYF. CDR3 DNA, as far as it was read: TGTGCCAGCAGCCGGGACTCTAGCGTCGAG.

This clone was picked up many times. The read terminates 3 residues before the CDR3 end, so the remaining end is supplied by the germline J gene. V is TRBV11-2 and J is TRBJ2-3; D gene unclear. Trimming left V 8 bases short and J 0 bases short, with 6 bases between. Per the germline V gene, CDR1 is SGHAT and CDR2 is FQNNGV. The CDR3 loop spans 12 amino acids. This chain's CDR3 is CASQLSTDTQYF. CDR3 bases read: TGTGCCAGCCAACTGAGCACAGATACG.

This clone was picked up many times. The read finishes 3 residues shy of the CDR3 end, and the germline J gene is used to complete it. This chain uses TRBV7-2 with TRBJ1-2; D ambiguous. The CDR3 covers 15 residues. Germline CDR1 is SGHTA and CDR2 is FQGNSA. V lost 0 bases to trimming and J lost 5 bases, with 13 bases between them. The CDR3 bases that were read are TGTGCCAGCAGCTTAGCGGGTGGGCAGCTATATGGC. Its protein is CASSLAGGQLYG. The full-length CDR3 reads as CASSLAGGQLYGYTF.

This clone was recorded a few times. CDR3 in amino acids: CASSLGQFSNQPQHF. CDR3 bases read: TGTGCCAGCAGCTTAGGGCAGTTTAGCAATCAGCCC. The rearrangement joins TRBV11-2 to TRBJ1-5; D is undetermined. Read coverage stops 3 residues before the CDR3 terminus; the germline J gene supplies the remainder. The CDR3 totals 15 residues. Trimming took off 1 base at V and 0 bases at J, with 7 bases between the two ends. Looked up from germline, CDR1 is SGHAT and CDR2 is FQNNGV. The full variable domain, with the rest looked up from reference TRBV11-2 and TRBJ1-5, is EAGVAQSPRYKIIEKRQSVAFWCNPISGHATLYWYQQILGQGPKLLIQFQNNGVVDDSQLPKDRFSAERLKGVDSTLKIQPAKLEDSAVYLCASSLGQFSNQPQHFGDGTRLSIL.

This clone appeared many times. The read finishes 3 residues shy of the CDR3 end, and the germline J gene is used to complete it. The J gene is TRBJ2-1, the V gene TRBV5-4, with D perhaps TRBD1 (5 bases). The germline V gene encodes CDR1 SGHNT and CDR2 YYREEE (reference sequence). This CDR3 contains 12 residues. V lost 4 bases and J 8 bases, leaving 10 bases between the germline ends. This CDR3 reads CASSLGVDEQFF. The CDR3 DNA, read in part, is TGTGCCAGCAGCCTAGGGGTAGATGAG.

This clone occurred many times. Coverage ceases 3 residues before the CDR3 finishes, and the germline J gene fills in the end. The chain has TRBV19 and TRBJ1-4, with 9 bases matching TRBD1. Germline V lookup: CDR1 LNHDA, CDR2 SQIVND (reference sequence). This CDR3 is 15 amino acids long. V was pared by 5 bases and J by 8 bases, with 9 bases of the junction left unmatched. This chain's CDR3 is CASSRPGQGDEKLFF. The DNA read from the CDR3 is TGTGCCAGTAGTCGACCGGGACAGGGAGACGAAAAA.

There are many counts of this clone. The CDR3 region is CASSLSTGGSYGYTF. The part of the CDR3 DNA that was read is TGTGCCAGCAGTTTAAGTACAGGGGGCTCTTATGGC. V is TRBV28 and J is TRBJ1-2, with TRBD1 matching 9 bases. The CDR3 end lies 3 residues beyond the end of the read and is filled in from the germline J gene. The CDR3 has 15 amino acids. The germline V gene has CDR1 MDHEN and CDR2 SYDVKM. With 2 bases clipped from V and 5 bases from J, the junction kept 6 bases outside the gene matches.